A selection of T cell receptor beta chains follows, all from one sample in a study of early T cells in non-severe SARS-CoV-2 infection. MiXCR, run by TCRdb on the 5' RACE reads, gives a single entry per CDR3 protein. Counted here are 25,000 to 30,000 distinct CDR3 sequences, roughly 9.7% occurring once; the ten biggest clones make up roughly an eighth. Material: whole blood. These receptors came from an adult who was a healthcare worker with PCR-confirmed SARS-CoV-2 infection or an uninfected control (not recorded which). Both conserved end residues are part of each CDR3. Fields, in order: J gene, V gene, D gene, clone size, CDR3 protein, CDR3 DNA. A D gene is named only where the DNA matches it firmly. Size tells how often a clone was seen (once, few, many) or the class of an expanded clone, and some rows leave it out.

TRBJ2-4	TRBV6-4	NA	many	CASSIQYF	TGTGCCAGCAGTATTCAGTACTTC
TRBJ2-7	TRBV7-2	NA	many	CASSLTVPYEQYF	TGTGCCAGCAGCTTAACGGTACCCTACGAGCAGTACTTC
TRBJ1-2	TRBV6-4	TRBD1	NA	CASSERGQGRNYGYTF	TGTGCCAGCAGTGAGAGAGGACAGGGAAGAAACTATGGCTACACCTTC
TRBJ2-1	TRBV7-2	TRBD2	medium-sized	CASRSLAGGWNEQFF	TGTGCCAGCAGATCCCTAGCGGGGGGATGGAATGAGCAGTTCTTC
TRBJ2-7	TRBV6-5	TRBD1	once	CASSVDRGIYEQYF	TGTGCCAGCAGTGTGGACAGGGGAATTTACGAGCAGTACTTC
TRBJ1-5	TRBV5-1	NA	few	CASSLDGGEYQPQHF	TGCGCCAGCAGCTTGGACGGTGGCGAGTATCAGCCCCAGCATTTT
TRBJ2-2	TRBV3-1	NA	NA	CASSQPDGNTGELFF	TGTGCCAGCAGCCAACCCGACGGGAACACCGGGGAGCTGTTTTTT
TRBJ2-7	TRBV19	NA	many	CASSIVMAYEQYF	TGTGCCAGTAGTATAGTGATGGCCTACGAGCAGTACTTC
TRBJ1-4	TRBV6-5	NA	many	CASSLRGASAVEKLFF	TGTGCCAGCAGCCTCCGTGGGGCCTCAGCGGTGGAAAAACTGTTTTTT
TRBJ2-6	TRBV30	NA	few	CAWIKGGSGANVLTF	TGTGCCTGGATAAAAGGGGGTTCTGGGGCCAACGTCCTGACTTTC
TRBJ2-7	TRBV20-1	NA	NA	CSADPGRNPYEQYF	TGCAGTGCGGACCCAGGCCGGAATCCCTACGAGCAGTACTTC
TRBJ2-5	TRBV7-9	NA	NA	CASSWTVEETQYF	TGTGCCAGCAGTTGGACAGTGGAAGAGACCCAGTACTTC